The 6 T cell receptor beta chains below come from one sample, sequenced in a study of blood T cell repertoires in COVID-19. Only in-frame clones appear in the TCRdb table, and some are missing; sequencing was by immunoSEQ multiplex PCR. The sample has under 200,000 clones, 82% seen once. Material for sequencing was PBMCs or T cells enriched from blood (not recorded which). Receptors were obtained from a woman aged 55 to 70 with acute COVID-19.

The chain employs TRBV2 and TRBJ2-7; 7 bases are a match to TRBD1. V lost 4 bases to trimming and J lost 2 bases; unmatched junction nucleotides: 5. Germline V gives CDR1 SNHLY, CDR2 FYNNEI. This CDR3 is built from 14 residues. CDR3 bases: TGTGCCAGCAGTGGACAGGGCTTCCCCTACGAGCAGTACTTC. This encodes CASSGQGFPYEQYF.

The chain is built from TRBV6-5 and TRBJ1-6; the D gene is possibly TRBD1 (6 bases). The CDR3 spans 16 residues. The germline gives CDR1 MNHEY, CDR2 SVGAGI. Deletions cut 4 bases from V and 6 bases from J, with 16 bases between. The CDR3 protein is CASSFNRELVNSPLHF. DNA of the CDR3: TGTGCCAGCAGTTTCAACAGGGAATTGGTTAATTCACCCCTCCACTTT.

V and J are TRBV7-6 and TRBJ1-2; D not resolved. Germline V gives CDR1 SGHVS, CDR2 FNYEAQ. CDR3 size: 12 residues. V was trimmed by 4 bases and J by 7 bases, leaving 10 bases between them. The CDR3 region is CASSSGGGGYTF. The CDR3 DNA reads TGTGCCAGCAGCTCTGGTGGAGGTGGCTACACCTTC. Based on the CDR3 plus reference TRBV7-6 and TRBJ1-2, the full variable domain is GAGVSQSPRYKVTKRGQDVALRCDPISGHVSLYWYRQALGQGPEFLTYFNYEAQQDKSGLPNDRFSAERPEGSISTLTIQRTEQRDSAMYRCASSSGGGGYTFGSGTRLTVV.

J is TRBJ1-2 and V is TRBV18; D gene ambiguous. Germline CDR1 and CDR2: KGHSH and LQKENI. CDR3 length equals 12 residues. V lost 6 bases to trimming and J lost 14 bases, with 19 bases between them. The CDR3 is CASSPPDKSNTF. CDR3 nucleotide sequence: TGTGCCAGCTCTCCCCCAGACAAGTCTAATACCTTC. Together with reference TRBV18 and TRBJ1-2, the CDR3 gives the full variable domain: NAGVMQNPRHLVRRRGQEARLRCSPMKGHSHVYWYRQLPEEGLKFMVYLQKENIIDESGMPKERFSAEFPKEGPSILRIQQVVRGDSAAYFCASSPPDKSNTFGSGTRLTVV.

The chain uses TRBV28 and TRBJ1-3; TRBD1 might be the D (5 bases). Germline V lookup: CDR1 MDHEN, CDR2 SYDVKM. V was clipped by 3 bases and J by 3 bases, with 15 bases between them. This CDR3 has 16 amino acids. DNA for the CDR3: TGTGCCAGCAGTTTGACGCCGGCAGGGCTTGGAAACACCATATATTTT. This gives the protein CASSLTPAGLGNTIYF.

This sequence joins TRBV7-7 and TRBJ2-2, with D unclear. Germline CDR1 and CDR2: SSHAT and FNYEAQ (reference sequence). Deletions cut 2 bases from V and 7 bases from J, with 17 bases between. The CDR3 consists of 16 residues. The CDR3 DNA reads as TGTGCCAGCAGCTTAAACTCACCCATCGCAGGCGGGGAGCTGTTTTTT. Translation: CASSLNSPIAGGELFF.